Below are 21 T cell receptor beta chains sequenced from a single sample in a study of blood T cell repertoires in COVID-19. Assay: immunoSEQ multiplex PCR; the TCRdb copy retains only in-frame clones and omits some. The sample lists 50,000 or so clones, around 87% occurring once. Sequenced: peripheral blood. The receptors shown here come from a man over 45 with active COVID-19.

This chain uses TRBV3-1 (or the pseudogene TRBV3-2) with TRBJ1-2; possibly TRBD1 for D (5 bases). The CDR3 consists of 13 residues. The germline CDR1 and CDR2 sequences are LGHDT and YNNKEL (reference sequence). The V end lost 0 bases, the J end lost 13 bases, and 15 bases lay between the germline ends. CDR3: CASSQDRADNPTF. In DNA form, the CDR3 reads TGTGCCAGCAGCCAAGACAGGGCGGACAATCCCACCTTC.

The chain couples TRBV18 to TRBJ2-3, with 9 bases matching TRBD1. Per germline, CDR1 KGHSH and CDR2 LQKENI. The CDR3 runs 15 residues. The V gene end was trimmed by 3 bases and the J gene end by 3 bases; junction bases not matched to a gene: 4. The CDR3 here is CASSPGTGRTDTQYF. CDR3 sequence (DNA): TGTGCCAGCTCACCTGGGACAGGGCGTACAGATACGCAGTATTTT.

The chain combines TRBV18 with TRBJ1-1; TRBD1 aligns across 9 bases. Germline trimming cut 3 bases from V and 7 bases from J; bases unmatched to any gene: 6. CDR1 is KGHSH and CDR2 is LQKENI in the germline V gene. CDR3 length: 14 amino acids. Here the CDR3 reads CASSPPTGGREAFF. CDR3 DNA sequence: TGTGCCAGCTCACCTCCCACAGGGGGCCGTGAAGCTTTCTTT. The entire variable domain, with the rest obtained from reference TRBV18 and TRBJ1-1, is as follows: NAGVMQNPRHLVRRRGQEARLRCSPMKGHSHVYWYRQLPEEGLKFMVYLQKENIIDESGMPKERFSAEFPKEGPSILRIQQVVRGDSAAYFCASSPPTGGREAFFGQGTRLTVV.

The chain employs TRBV5-6 and TRBJ2-3; no reliable D call. V lost 0 bases and J lost 3, with 11 bases in between. This CDR3 is built from 15 residues. CDR1 is SGHDT and CDR2 is YYEEEE in the germline V gene. The CDR3 region is CASSLGQWLTDTQYF. DNA of the CDR3: TGTGCCAGCAGCTTGGGACAATGGTTAACAGATACGCAGTATTTT.

This clone has a single count. The chain joins TRBV7-2 to TRBJ2-1, with D hard to call. Germline V gives CDR1 SGHTA, CDR2 FQGNSA. V was cut by 1 base and J by 7 bases, with 14 bases left in between. CDR3 length: 15 amino acids. The CDR3 reads CASSLEPTSSNEQFF. The CDR3 DNA follows: TGTGCCAGCAGCTTAGAACCTACGTCTAGTAATGAGCAGTTCTTC.

The chain couples TRBV4-1 to TRBJ2-3, with a tentative D call TRBD2 (7 bases). The germline gives CDR1 MGHRA, CDR2 YSYEKL. V lost 5 bases and J lost 6, with 33 bases in between. There are 20 residues in the CDR3. Here the CDR3 reads CASSSHPEGGAGHGSDTQYF. Written as DNA, the CDR3 is TGCGCCAGCAGCTCTCACCCAGAAGGGGGGGCGGGACACGGAAGTGATACGCAGTATTTT.

V gene TRBV11-2 combines with J gene TRBJ1-2; possibly TRBD1 for D (6 bases). Germline V gene lookup returns CDR1 SGHAT and CDR2 FQNNGV. The CDR3 has 15 residues. V lost 3 bases and J lost 3, with 14 bases in between. Written as DNA, the CDR3 is TGTGCCAGCAGCTTTTGGGGACAAACCGACTATGGCTACACCTTC. Translation gives CASSFWGQTDYGYTF. The full variable domain, rest sourced from reference TRBV11-2 and TRBJ1-2, is EAGVAQSPRYKIIEKRQSVAFWCNPISGHATLYWYQQILGQGPKLLIQFQNNGVVDDSQLPKDRFSAERLKGVDSTLKIQPAKLEDSAVYLCASSFWGQTDYGYTFGSGTRLTVV.

The V call is TRBV18, the J call TRBJ2-1, with D perhaps matching TRBD1 (5 bases). This CDR3 has 15 amino acids. Germline CDR1 and CDR2: KGHSH and LQKENI. Trimming left V 3 bases short and J 2 bases short, with 11 bases between. The CDR3, as DNA: TGTGCCAGCTCACCGGGGCAGGGTCCCTACAATGAGCAGTTCTTC. Its translation: CASSPGQGPYNEQFF.

The gene calls are TRBV7-9 and TRBJ2-7, with TRBD1 matching 7 bases. This CDR3 is 14 amino acids long. CDR1 and CDR2 from the germline V gene are SEHNR and FQNEAQ (reference sequence). The junction had 6 bases not matched to a gene; V was cut back by 4 bases and J by 3 bases. The CDR3 loop reads CASSSDRALYEQYF. The CDR3 bases are TGTGCCAGCAGCTCAGACAGGGCCCTCTACGAGCAGTACTTC.

CDR3 protein: CASAELTGDRYEQYF. The CDR3 nucleotides are TGTGCCAGCGCTGAACTGACAGGTGACCGGTACGAGCAGTACTTC. The V and J genes are TRBV25-1 and TRBJ2-7, with a weak D call TRBD1 (6 bases). The germline V and J ends were trimmed by 8 bases and 4 bases, with 21 bases remaining between them. CDR1 and CDR2 from the germline V gene are MGHDK and SYGVNS. There are 15 residues in the CDR3.

This clone was recorded once. V and J are TRBV6-5 and TRBJ1-5; D not resolved. V was cut by 0 bases and J by 7 bases, with 13 bases left in between. The CDR3 covers 15 residues. In germline, CDR1 is MNHEY, CDR2 SVGAGI. The CDR3 here is CASSYSSVSGQPQHF. The CDR3 DNA follows: TGTGCCAGCAGTTACTCATCGGTTTCAGGACAGCCCCAGCATTTT.

The chain has TRBV18 and TRBJ1-3; TRBD1 might be the D (6 bases). Germline V lookup: CDR1 KGHSH, CDR2 LQKENI. The CDR3 loop spans 15 amino acids. V was pared by 3 bases and J by 1 base, with 10 bases between. In DNA, the CDR3 is TGTGCCAGCTCACCGGCGACAGGTTCTGGAAACACCATATATTTT. It is translated as CASSPATGSGNTIYF.

V gene TRBV11-2 combines with J gene TRBJ2-6; 9 bases are shared with TRBD1. Per the germline V gene, CDR1 is SGHAT and CDR2 is FQNNGV. This CDR3 spans 17 amino acids. The trim removed 4 bases at V and 4 bases at J, leaving 8 bases unmatched. The chain's CDR3 is CASSWRDRARGANVLTF. CDR3 DNA sequence: TGTGCCAGCAGCTGGCGGGACAGGGCACGAGGGGCCAACGTCCTGACTTTC.

The chain carries TRBV10-3 and TRBJ2-5; no definite D call. In germline, CDR1 is ENHRY, CDR2 SYGVKD. This CDR3 is 13 amino acids long. V was cut by 4 bases and J by 0 bases, with 6 bases left in between. The CDR3 nucleotides read TGTGCCATCAGTGTAGCCTACCAAGAGACCCAGTACTTC. Its translation: CAISVAYQETQYF.

The chain has TRBV30 and TRBJ1-4; D gene ambiguous. Germline V gene data show CDR1 as GTSNPN and CDR2 as SVGIG (reference sequence). The CDR3 spans 13 residues. V was shortened by 2 bases and J by 8 bases, with 12 bases between the two germline ends. The CDR3 here is CAWSPGVREKLFF. DNA of the CDR3: TGTGCCTGGAGTCCCGGGGTGAGAGAAAAACTGTTTTTT.

The chain carries TRBV2 and TRBJ1-3; TRBD1 is a possible D gene (5 bases). The germline V and J ends were trimmed by 5 bases and 0 bases, with 8 bases remaining between them. Germline CDR1 and CDR2: SNHLY and FYNNEI. There are 14 residues in the CDR3. CDR3 bases: TGTGCCAGCAGTTCCAGGGTCTCTGGAAACACCATATATTTT. The encoded protein is CASSSRVSGNTIYF.

The chain employs TRBV27 and TRBJ1-1; D perhaps matches TRBD1 (6 bases). CDR3 size: 14 residues. Germline values: CDR1 MNHEY, CDR2 SMNVEV (reference sequence). The V end lost 8 bases, the J end lost 1 base, and 14 bases lay between the germline ends. The CDR3 loop reads CASSRQGRNTEAFF. The CDR3 region has the DNA TGTGCCAGCTCTCGCCAGGGGAGGAACACTGAAGCTTTCTTT.

V gene TRBV19 combines with J gene TRBJ1-2; 8 bases match TRBD1. This CDR3 region has 13 residues. The V and J ends lost 10 bases and 6 bases, in that order; junction bases with no gene match: 10. The V gene's germline CDR1 is LNHDA and CDR2 SQIVND (reference sequence). The CDR3 DNA is TGTGCCACCAAAAGGGACAGGCGTAATGGCTACACCTTC. Amino acids: CATKRDRRNGYTF.

The V and J genes are TRBV2 and TRBJ2-5; 9 bases are a match to TRBD1. Trimming removed 8 bases from V and 5 bases from J; junction bases left unmatched: 6. Germline V lookup: CDR1 SNHLY, CDR2 FYNNEI. The CDR3 spans 13 residues. CDR3 sequence (DNA): TGTGCCAGCGGGACTGGACAGGGGGAGACCCAGTACTTC. Translating gives CASGTGQGETQYF.

The V gene is TRBV6-5, the J gene TRBJ2-2, with D maybe TRBD1 (5 bases). Germline-derived CDR1 and CDR2 are MNHEY and SVGAGI. This CDR3 spans 14 amino acids. With 7 bases removed from V and 1 base from J, the gap between germline ends came to 10 bases. This CDR3 reads CASMWGRNTGELFF. CDR3 DNA sequence: TGTGCCAGCATGTGGGGCAGGAACACCGGGGAGCTGTTTTTT.

The chain couples TRBV10-2 to TRBJ2-5; 14 bases map to TRBD2. V gave up 6 bases and J gave up 2 bases; unmatched junction bases: 11. The CDR3 extends over 18 amino acids. From germline, CDR1 is WSHSY and CDR2 SAAADI. The DNA for the CDR3 is TGCGCCAGCAGATCGACTAGCGGGAGGGGGATACGTCAAGAGACCCAGTACTTC. Translating it yields CASRSTSGRGIRQETQYF.